The clone carrying this T cell receptor (beta chain) was picked up a small number of times. The antigen is not known. The trim removed 3 bases at V and 2 bases at J, leaving 4 bases unmatched. Germline values: CDR1 SNHLY, CDR2 FYNNEI. The CDR3 loop spans 14 amino acids. The table came from immunoSEQ multiplex PCR; TCRdb's copy has only in-frame clones and leaves some out. The repertoire holds about 19,000 clones, around 85% seen once, with just over 9% in the top ten. This sample stems from a study of T cell therapy after organ transplantation. Findings and caveats of the study: In nonresponders, large pretherapy expansions changed minimally after therapy.

Regarding time point: 4-8 weeks after completion of therapy. The chain uses TRBV2 and TRBJ2-7; 7 bases match TRBD1. The receptor's source is a human patient who had received a solid organ transplant and had CMV disease. A subset of T cells may come from the graft donor. Sequenced material: CD8+ T cells from blood, taken after autologous CMV-specific T cell therapy. CDR3 amino acids: CASSETGTTYEQYF. The CDR3 DNA reads as TGTGCCAGCAGTGAGACAGGGACCACCTACGAGCAGTACTTC.